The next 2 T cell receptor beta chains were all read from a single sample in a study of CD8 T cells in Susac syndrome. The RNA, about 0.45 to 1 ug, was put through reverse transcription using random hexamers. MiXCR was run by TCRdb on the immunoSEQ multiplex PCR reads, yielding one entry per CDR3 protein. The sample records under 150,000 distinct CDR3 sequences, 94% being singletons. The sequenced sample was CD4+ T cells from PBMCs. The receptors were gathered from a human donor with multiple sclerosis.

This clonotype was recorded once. The CDR3 nucleotides read TGTGCCTGGGGGCCGCCGGGGCGCAGAAATAATTCACCCCTCCACTTT. It codes for CAWGPPGRRNNSPLHF. The V gene is TRBV30, the J gene TRBJ1-6; maybe TRBD1 (5 bases). Germline lookup yields CDR1 GTSNPN and CDR2 SVGIG (reference sequence). The V and J ends lost 5 bases and 5 bases respectively, with 19 bases between them. This CDR3 spans 16 amino acids.

The chain's CDR3 is CASSLDTRTEAFF. CDR3 coding DNA: TGTGCCAGCAGCCTGGACACTCGAACTGAAGCTTTCTTT. The chain employs TRBV7-2 and TRBJ1-1, with D maybe TRBD1 (5 bases). Trimming took 5 bases from V and 5 from J, leaving 12 bases between them. The CDR3 covers 13 residues. From germline, CDR1 is SGHTA and CDR2 FQGNSA.